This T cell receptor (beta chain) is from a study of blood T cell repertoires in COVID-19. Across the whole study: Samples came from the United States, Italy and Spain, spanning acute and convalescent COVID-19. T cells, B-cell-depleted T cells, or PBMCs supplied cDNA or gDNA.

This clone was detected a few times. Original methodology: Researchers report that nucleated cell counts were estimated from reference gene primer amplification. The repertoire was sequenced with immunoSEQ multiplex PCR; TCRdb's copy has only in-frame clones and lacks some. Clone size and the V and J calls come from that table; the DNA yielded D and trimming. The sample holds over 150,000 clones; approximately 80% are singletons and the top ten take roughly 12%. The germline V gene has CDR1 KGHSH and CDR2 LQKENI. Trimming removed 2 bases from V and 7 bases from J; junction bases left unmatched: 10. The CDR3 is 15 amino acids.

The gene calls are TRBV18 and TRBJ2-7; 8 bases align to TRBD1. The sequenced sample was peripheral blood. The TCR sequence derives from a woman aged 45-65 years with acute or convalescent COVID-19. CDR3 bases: TGTGCCAGCTCACCAGTTGCAGGGGGCGCGGGGGAGCAGTACTTC. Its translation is CASSPVAGGAGEQYF.